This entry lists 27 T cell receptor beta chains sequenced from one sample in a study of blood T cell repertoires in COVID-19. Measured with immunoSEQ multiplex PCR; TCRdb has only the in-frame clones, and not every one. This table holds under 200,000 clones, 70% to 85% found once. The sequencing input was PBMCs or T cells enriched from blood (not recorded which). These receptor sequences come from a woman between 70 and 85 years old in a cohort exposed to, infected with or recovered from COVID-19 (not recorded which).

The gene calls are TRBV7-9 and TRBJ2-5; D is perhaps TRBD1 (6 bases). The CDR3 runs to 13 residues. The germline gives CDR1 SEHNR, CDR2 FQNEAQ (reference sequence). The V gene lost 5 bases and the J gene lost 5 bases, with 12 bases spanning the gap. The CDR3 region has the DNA TGTGCCAGCAGCCCTGTTCAGGGGGAGACCCAGTACTTC. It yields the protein CASSPVQGETQYF.

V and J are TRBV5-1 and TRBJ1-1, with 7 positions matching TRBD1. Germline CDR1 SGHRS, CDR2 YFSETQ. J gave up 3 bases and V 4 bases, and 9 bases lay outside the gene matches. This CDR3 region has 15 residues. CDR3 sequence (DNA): TGCGCCAGCAGCCTTGAGCAGGGGGGATACACTGAAGCTTTCTTT. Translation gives CASSLEQGGYTEAFF.

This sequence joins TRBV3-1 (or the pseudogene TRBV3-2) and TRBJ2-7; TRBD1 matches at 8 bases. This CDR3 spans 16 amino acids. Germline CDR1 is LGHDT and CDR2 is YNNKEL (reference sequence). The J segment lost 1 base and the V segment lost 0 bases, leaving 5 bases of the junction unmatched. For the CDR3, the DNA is TGTGCCAGCAGCCAAGATCACGGGACAGGTTCCTACGAGCAGTACTTC. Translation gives CASSQDHGTGSYEQYF.

As DNA, the CDR3 is TGTGCCAGCAGCTTGGCCGGGACTAGTGGCTTAGCTCGCAATGAGCAGTTCTTC. Translation gives CASSLAGTSGLARNEQFF. The chain has TRBV7-2 and TRBJ2-1; 8 nucleotides agree with TRBD2. The CDR3 covers 18 residues. CDR1 and CDR2 from the germline V gene are SGHTA and FQGNSA. The trim removed 3 bases at V and 6 bases at J, leaving 16 bases unmatched.

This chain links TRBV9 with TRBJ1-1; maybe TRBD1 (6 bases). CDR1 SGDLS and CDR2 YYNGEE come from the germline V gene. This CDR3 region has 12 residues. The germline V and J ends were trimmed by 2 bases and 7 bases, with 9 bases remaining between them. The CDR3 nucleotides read TGTGCCAGCAGCGTTACGACAGGTGAAGCTTTCTTT. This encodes CASSVTTGEAFF.

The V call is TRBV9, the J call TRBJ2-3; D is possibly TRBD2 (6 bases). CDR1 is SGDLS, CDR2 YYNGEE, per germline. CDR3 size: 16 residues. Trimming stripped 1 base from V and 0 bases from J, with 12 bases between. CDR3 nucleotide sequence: TGTGCCAGCAGCGTAAGGTTGGGGGGTAGCACAGATACGCAGTATTTT. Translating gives CASSVRLGGSTDTQYF.

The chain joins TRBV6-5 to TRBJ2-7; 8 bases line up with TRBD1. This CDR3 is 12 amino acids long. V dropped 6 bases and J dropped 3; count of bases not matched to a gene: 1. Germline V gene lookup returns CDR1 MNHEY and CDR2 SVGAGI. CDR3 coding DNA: TGTGCCAGCAGCGACAGGGGCTACGAGCAGTACTTC. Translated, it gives CASSDRGYEQYF.

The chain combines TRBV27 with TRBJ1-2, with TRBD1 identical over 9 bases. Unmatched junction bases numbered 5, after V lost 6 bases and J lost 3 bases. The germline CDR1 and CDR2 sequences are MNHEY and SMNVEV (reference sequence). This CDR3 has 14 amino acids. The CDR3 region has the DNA TGTGCCAGCAGGGGACAGGGACGATACTATGGCTACACCTTC. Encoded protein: CASRGQGRYYGYTF.

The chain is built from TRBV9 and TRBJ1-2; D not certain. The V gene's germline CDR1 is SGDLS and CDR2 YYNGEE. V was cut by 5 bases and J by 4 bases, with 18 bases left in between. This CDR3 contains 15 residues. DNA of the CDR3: TGTGCCAGCAGTGCGCAGGTGGCGGGTACCTATGGCTACACCTTC. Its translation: CASSAQVAGTYGYTF.

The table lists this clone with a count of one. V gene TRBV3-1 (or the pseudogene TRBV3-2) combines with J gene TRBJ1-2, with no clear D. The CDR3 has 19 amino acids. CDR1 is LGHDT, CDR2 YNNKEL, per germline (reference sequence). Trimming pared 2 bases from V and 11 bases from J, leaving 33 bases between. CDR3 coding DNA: TGTGCCAGCAGCCAATCCCTCATTGCGGGCAGATCCTACGGTTTTGGGTACACCTTC. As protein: CASSQSLIAGRSYGFGYTF.

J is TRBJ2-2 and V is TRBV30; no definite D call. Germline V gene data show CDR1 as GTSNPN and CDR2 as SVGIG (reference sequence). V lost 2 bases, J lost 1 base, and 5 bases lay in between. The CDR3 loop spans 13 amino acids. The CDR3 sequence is CAWSPMNTGELFF. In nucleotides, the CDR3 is TGTGCCTGGAGTCCAATGAACACCGGGGAGCTGTTTTTT.

The CDR3 is CSAEMILAGRYNEQFF. The CDR3 nucleotides read TGCAGCGCCGAAATGATACTAGCGGGAAGATACAATGAGCAGTTCTTC. The rearrangement uses TRBV29-1 and TRBJ2-1; 10 bases are a match to TRBD2. Unmatched junction bases numbered 13, after V lost 7 bases and J lost 4 bases. The germline V gene encodes CDR1 SQVTM and CDR2 ANQGSEA. This CDR3 region has 16 residues.

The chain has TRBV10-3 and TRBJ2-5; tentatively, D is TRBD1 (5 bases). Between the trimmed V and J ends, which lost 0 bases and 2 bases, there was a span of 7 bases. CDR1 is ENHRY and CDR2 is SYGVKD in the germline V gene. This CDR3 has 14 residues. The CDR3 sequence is CAISESTAQETQYF. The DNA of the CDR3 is TGTGCCATCAGTGAGTCGACAGCTCAAGAGACCCAGTACTTC.

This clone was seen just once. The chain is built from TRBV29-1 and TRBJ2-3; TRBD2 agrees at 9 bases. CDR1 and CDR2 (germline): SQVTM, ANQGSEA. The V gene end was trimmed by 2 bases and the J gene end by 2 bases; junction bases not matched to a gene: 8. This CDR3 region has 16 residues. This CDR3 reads CSVEQRLAVNTDTQYF. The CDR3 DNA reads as TGCAGCGTTGAACAAAGACTAGCGGTAAACACAGATACGCAGTATTTT.

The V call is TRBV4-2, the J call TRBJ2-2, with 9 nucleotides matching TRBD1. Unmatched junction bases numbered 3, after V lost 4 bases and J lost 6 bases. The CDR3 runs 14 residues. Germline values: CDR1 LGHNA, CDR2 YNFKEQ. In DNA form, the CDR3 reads TGTGCCAGCAGCCCCCGGGACAGGGCCGGGGAGCTGTTTTTT. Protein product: CASSPRDRAGELFF.

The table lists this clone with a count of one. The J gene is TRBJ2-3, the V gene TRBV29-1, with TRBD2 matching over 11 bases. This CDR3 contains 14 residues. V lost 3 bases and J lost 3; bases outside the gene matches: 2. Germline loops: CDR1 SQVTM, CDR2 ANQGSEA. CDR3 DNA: TGCAGCGTTGAGTCTAGCGGGAGGACAGATACGCAGTATTTT. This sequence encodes CSVESSGRTDTQYF.

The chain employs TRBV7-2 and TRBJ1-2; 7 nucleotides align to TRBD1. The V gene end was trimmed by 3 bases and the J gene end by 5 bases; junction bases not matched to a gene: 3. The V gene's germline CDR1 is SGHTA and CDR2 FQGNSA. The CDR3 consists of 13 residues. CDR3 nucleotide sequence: TGTGCCAGCAGCTTGGGACAGCTATATGGCTACACCTTC. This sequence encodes CASSLGQLYGYTF.

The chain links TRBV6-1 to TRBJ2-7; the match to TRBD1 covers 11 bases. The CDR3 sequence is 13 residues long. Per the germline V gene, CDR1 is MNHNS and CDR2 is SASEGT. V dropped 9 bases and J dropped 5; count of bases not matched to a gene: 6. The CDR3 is CASSGTGGNEQYF. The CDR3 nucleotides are TGTGCCAGTTCCGGGACAGGGGGAAACGAGCAGTACTTC.

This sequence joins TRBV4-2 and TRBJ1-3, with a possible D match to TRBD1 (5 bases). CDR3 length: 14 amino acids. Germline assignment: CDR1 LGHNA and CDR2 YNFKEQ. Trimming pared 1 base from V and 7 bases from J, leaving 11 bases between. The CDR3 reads CASSQVGTWNTIYF. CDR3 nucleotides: TGTGCCAGCAGCCAAGTAGGGACTTGGAACACCATATATTTT.

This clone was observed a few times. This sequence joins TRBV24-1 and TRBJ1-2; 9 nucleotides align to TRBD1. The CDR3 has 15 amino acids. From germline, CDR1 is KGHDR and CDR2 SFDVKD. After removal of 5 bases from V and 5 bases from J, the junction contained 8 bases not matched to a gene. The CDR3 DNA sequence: TGTGCCACCAGTGCTAATCCGGACAGGGGTTATGGCTACACCTTC. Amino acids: CATSANPDRGYGYTF.

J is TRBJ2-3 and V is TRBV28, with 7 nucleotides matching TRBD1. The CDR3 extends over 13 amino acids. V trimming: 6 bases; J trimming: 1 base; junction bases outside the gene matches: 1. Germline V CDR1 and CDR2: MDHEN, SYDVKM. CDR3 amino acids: CASRDRRTDTQYF. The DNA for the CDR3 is TGTGCCAGCAGGGACAGGCGCACAGATACGCAGTATTTT.

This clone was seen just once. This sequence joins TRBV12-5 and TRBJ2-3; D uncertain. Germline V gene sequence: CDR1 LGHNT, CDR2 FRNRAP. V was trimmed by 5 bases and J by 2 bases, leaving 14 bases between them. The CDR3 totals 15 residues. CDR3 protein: CASGARTTFTDTQYF. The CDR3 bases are TGTGCTAGTGGTGCACGCACTACATTCACAGATACGCAGTATTTT. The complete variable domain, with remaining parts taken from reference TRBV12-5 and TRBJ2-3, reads DARVTQTPRHKVTEMGQEVTMRCQPILGHNTVFWYRQTMMQGLELLAYFRNRAPLDDSGMPKDRFSAEMPDATLATLKIQPSEPRDSAVYFCASGARTTFTDTQYFGPGTRLTVL.

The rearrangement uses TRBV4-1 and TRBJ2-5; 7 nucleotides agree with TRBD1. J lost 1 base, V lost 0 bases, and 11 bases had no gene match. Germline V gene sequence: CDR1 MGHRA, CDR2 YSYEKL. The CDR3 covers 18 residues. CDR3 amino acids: CASSQDSVRDRGQETQYF. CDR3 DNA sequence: TGCGCCAGCAGCCAAGATAGTGTGAGGGACAGAGGCCAAGAGACCCAGTACTTC.

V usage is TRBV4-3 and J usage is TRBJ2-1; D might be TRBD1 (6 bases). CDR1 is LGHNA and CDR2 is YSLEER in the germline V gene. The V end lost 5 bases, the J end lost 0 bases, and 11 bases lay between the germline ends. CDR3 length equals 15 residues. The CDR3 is CASSFTRGSYNEQFF. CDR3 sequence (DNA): TGCGCCAGCAGCTTTACCAGGGGCTCCTACAATGAGCAGTTCTTC.

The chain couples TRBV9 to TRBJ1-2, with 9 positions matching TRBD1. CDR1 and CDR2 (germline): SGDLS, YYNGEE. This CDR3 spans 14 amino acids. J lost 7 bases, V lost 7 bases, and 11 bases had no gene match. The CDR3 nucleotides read TGTGCCAGCTCCGGGACAGGGTTTGGGCTTGGCTACACCTTC. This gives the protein CASSGTGFGLGYTF.

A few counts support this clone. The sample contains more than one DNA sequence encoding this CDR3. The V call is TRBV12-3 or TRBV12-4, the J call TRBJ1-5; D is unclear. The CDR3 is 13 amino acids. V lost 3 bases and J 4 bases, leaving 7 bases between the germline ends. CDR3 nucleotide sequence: TGTGCCAGCAGTTTGGCGGAGAATCAGCCCCAGCATTTT. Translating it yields CASSLAENQPQHF.

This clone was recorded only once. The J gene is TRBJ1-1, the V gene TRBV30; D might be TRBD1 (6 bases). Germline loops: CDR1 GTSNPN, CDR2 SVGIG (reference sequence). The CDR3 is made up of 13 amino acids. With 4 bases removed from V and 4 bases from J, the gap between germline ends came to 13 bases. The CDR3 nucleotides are TGTGCCTGGAACAAGGACAGTTCCACTGAAGCTTTCTTT. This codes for CAWNKDSSTEAFF.